The 16 T cell receptor beta chains presented below share a single source sample, sequenced in a study of blood T cell repertoires in COVID-19. Clones were read by immunoSEQ multiplex PCR, and TCRdb kept only the in-frame ones, dropping some. The sample lists 150,000 or so clones, around 83% occurring once. What was sequenced was peripheral blood. The receptors stem from a woman aged 55-70 years with acute or convalescent COVID-19.

The chain recombines TRBV2 with TRBJ2-1; 13 bases line up with TRBD2. The CDR3 has 20 residues. V was clipped by 5 bases and J by 1 base; unmatched bases: 14. The V gene's germline CDR1 is SNHLY and CDR2 FYNNEI. CDR3 amino acids: CASSTPGLAGEGGSYNEQFF. The CDR3 bases are TGTGCCAGCAGTACTCCCGGACTAGCGGGGGAGGGAGGGTCCTACAATGAGCAGTTCTTC.

This clone was detected only once. The CDR3 region is CATSDSSKVEETQYF. The CDR3 nucleotides are TGTGCCACCAGTGATTCCTCCAAGGTGGAGGAGACCCAGTACTTC. The rearrangement uses TRBV24-1 and TRBJ2-5; unclear D gene. The CDR3 has 15 residues. CDR1 is KGHDR and CDR2 is SFDVKD in the germline V gene. The V end was cut by 2 bases, the J end by 5 bases, with 14 bases between.

The rearrangement joins TRBV29-1 to TRBJ2-3, with TRBD1 matching over 9 bases. J lost 4 bases, V lost 5 bases, and 4 bases had no gene match. CDR3 length equals 13 residues. The V gene's germline CDR1 is SQVTM and CDR2 ANQGSEA. The CDR3: CSVNRGQPDTQYF. The DNA for the CDR3 is TGCAGCGTTAACAGGGGGCAGCCAGATACGCAGTATTTT.

The chain uses TRBV10-1 and TRBJ2-3; the D is unclear. V dropped 4 bases and J dropped 1 base, with 3 bases sitting between them. CDR1 is WNHNN and CDR2 is SYGVQD in the germline V gene (reference sequence). The CDR3 contains 12 residues. CDR3 amino acids: CASSAGTDTQYF. The CDR3 coding sequence is TGCGCCAGCAGTGCGGGCACAGATACGCAGTATTTT.

The V call is TRBV15, the J call TRBJ1-5; 10 bases match TRBD1. This CDR3 contains 17 residues. Germline values: CDR1 LNHNV, CDR2 YYDKDF (reference sequence). V trimming: 4 bases; J trimming: 0 bases; junction bases outside the gene matches: 6. Here the CDR3 DNA reads TGTGCCACCAGCAAGGTGGGACAGGGGCATAGCAATCAGCCCCAGCATTTT. Its protein is CATSKVGQGHSNQPQHF.

This clone is a singleton in its sample. The chain joins TRBV30 to TRBJ1-2; 9 bases are shared with TRBD1. V lost 2 bases, J lost 4 bases, and 11 bases stayed unmatched. The V gene's germline CDR1 is GTSNPN and CDR2 SVGIG (reference sequence). The CDR3 runs to 16 residues. CDR3 DNA: TGTGCCTGGAGTCCCTTTGAGGGGACAGGGAGCTATGGCTACACCTTC. It codes for CAWSPFEGTGSYGYTF.

The CDR3 nucleotides are TGTGCCAGCAGCTCCTCCGGACAGGAAAACATTCAGTACTTC. Amino acid sequence: CASSSSGQENIQYF. V and J are TRBV9 and TRBJ2-4; the match to TRBD1 covers 7 bases. V was clipped by 4 bases and J by 5 bases; unmatched bases: 6. Germline values: CDR1 SGDLS, CDR2 YYNGEE. The CDR3 totals 14 residues.

CDR3 region: CASSQAGVQTDTQYF. CDR3 sequence (DNA): TGCGCCAGCAGCCAGGCGGGGGTGCAAACAGATACGCAGTATTTT. The chain couples TRBV4-1 to TRBJ2-3; 7 positions match TRBD2. V gave up 3 bases and J gave up 3 bases; unmatched junction bases: 6. Germline assignment: CDR1 MGHRA and CDR2 YSYEKL. CDR3 length: 15 residues.

For the CDR3, the DNA is TGTGCCAGCAAAACAGAGGGAACGACAGATACGCAGTATTTT. Translated: CASKTEGTTDTQYF. The chain is built from TRBV11-2 and TRBJ2-3, with TRBD2 as a possible D gene (5 bases). CDR3 length: 14 residues. Trimming took off 7 bases at V and 3 bases at J, with 14 bases between the two ends. CDR1 is SGHAT and CDR2 is FQNNGV in the germline V gene. Complete variable domain (other parts from reference TRBV11-2 and TRBJ2-3): EAGVAQSPRYKIIEKRQSVAFWCNPISGHATLYWYQQILGQGPKLLIQFQNNGVVDDSQLPKDRFSAERLKGVDSTLKIQPAKLEDSAVYLCASKTEGTTDTQYFGPGTRLTVL.

J is TRBJ1-1 and V is TRBV3-1 (or the pseudogene TRBV3-2), with D unresolved. Deletions cut 3 bases from V and 0 bases from J, with 5 bases between. The CDR3 spans 13 residues. CDR1 and CDR2 (germline): LGHDT, YNNKEL (reference sequence). CDR3 protein: CASSHAMNTEAFF. The CDR3, as DNA: TGTGCCAGCAGCCATGCTATGAACACTGAAGCTTTCTTT.

The chain has TRBV2 and TRBJ1-5; 8 bases are shared with TRBD1. The CDR3 sequence is 13 residues long. Trimming at V came to 6 bases and at J to 7 bases, leaving 5 bases not matched to a gene. Germline CDR1 and CDR2: SNHLY and FYNNEI. The CDR3: CASRTAGGQPQHF. The CDR3 region has the DNA TGTGCCAGCAGAACTGCAGGGGGCCAGCCCCAGCATTTT.

This chain joins TRBV10-1 and TRBJ2-1; a possible D gene is TRBD2 (6 bases). The CDR3 loop spans 14 amino acids. CDR1 and CDR2 (germline): WNHNN, SYGVQD (reference sequence). Trimming removed 6 bases at V and 4 bases at J, with 13 bases between. The CDR3 loop reads CASSSGPSYNEQFF. The CDR3 nucleotides read TGCGCCAGCAGCAGCGGGCCTTCTTACAATGAGCAGTTCTTC.

The CDR3 loop reads CASSETGLAGGRSYNEQFF. CDR3 in DNA: TGCGCCAGCAGTGAAACTGGACTAGCGGGGGGGCGGTCCTACAATGAGCAGTTCTTC. The chain joins TRBV10-2 to TRBJ2-1, with TRBD2 matching over 15 bases. Per the germline V gene, CDR1 is WSHSY and CDR2 is SAAADI. This CDR3 has 19 amino acids. After removal of 3 bases from V and 1 base from J, the junction contained 7 bases not matched to a gene.

This clone was observed once. V gene TRBV7-2 combines with J gene TRBJ1-5; a weak D match, TRBD1 (6 bases). The ends were cut back, 0 bases at V and 3 bases at J, with 15 bases in the middle. This CDR3 region has 17 residues. Per the germline V gene, CDR1 is SGHTA and CDR2 is FQGNSA. Here the CDR3 reads CASSLAAGQSSNQPQHF. The CDR3 nucleotides read TGTGCCAGCAGCTTAGCCGCTGGACAGTCCTCCAATCAGCCCCAGCATTTT.

The V and J genes are TRBV6-2 or TRBV6-3 and TRBJ2-1; TRBD2 is a possible D gene (5 bases). The length of the CDR3 is 15 residues. Trimming stripped 0 bases from V and 9 bases from J, with 15 bases between. From germline, CDR1 is MNHEY and CDR2 SVGEGT. DNA for the CDR3: TGTGCCAGCAGTTACTCATCGGGGTACAATGCTGAGCAGTTCTTC. Translation: CASSYSSGYNAEQFF.

CDR3 sequence (DNA): TGTGCCAGCAGCTCAGGGGGCGTCTATGGCTACACCTTC. It yields the protein CASSSGGVYGYTF. The chain links TRBV7-8 to TRBJ1-2, with 8 bases fitting TRBD1. Germline V CDR1 and CDR2: SGHVS, FQNEAQ. CDR3 length: 13 residues. V shed 4 bases, J shed 4 bases, and the junction held 2 bases outside the gene matches. The variable domain in full, completed from reference TRBV7-8 and TRBJ1-2, reads GAGVSQSPRYKVAKRGQDVALRCDPISGHVSLFWYQQALGQGPEFLTYFQNEAQLDKSGLPSDRFFAERPEGSVSTLKIQRTQQEDSAVYLCASSSGGVYGYTFGSGTRLTVV.